This entry describes one T cell receptor beta chain. The antigen this receptor binds is unknown. Within one base of it there is no much larger clone, and no base qualities were kept. This specimen comes from a study of cytomegalovirus exposure and HLA in healthy donors (dated by TCRdb to 2017 to 2019). Turning to the overall study: An earlier analysis of several hundred of the donors reported 276 Gb of sequence data and 95 million to 120 million unique TCR beta sequences obtained from approximately 180 million T cells. An early release that covered 640 HLA-typed donors contained approximately 320 gigabases of sequencing data and 80 million or so unique TCR sequences. Of the 350 to 450 genotyped donors, approximately 80% fell in the genetic ancestry cluster associated with self-reported Caucasian donors. The study aimed to test whether signatures of past pathogen exposure could be identified by cataloging public T cell receptors. The T cell repertoires of roughly 660 subjects were profiled by immunosequencing and related to cytomegalovirus serostatus. Besides the first cohort of 666 subjects, a separate validation cohort made up of 120 different subjects was used. High-throughput TCR immunosequencing, statistical association of individual TCRs with disease status, and machine learning were combined to predict cytomegalovirus infection status. To study patterns of TCR occurrence, a later analysis re-analyzed previously published TCR beta repertoires from 650 to 750 donors and added high-resolution HLA genotyping. Rather than using new phenotypic data, the later analysis identified candidate immune exposures from TCR beta sequences and from how often those sequences occurred across donors. An earlier analysis of fewer than 700 of the donors applied high-throughput TCR beta sequencing to assess whether each TCR beta V gene segment acted as functional or pseudogenic. Donor age, sex, ethnicity and CMV serostatus were collected together with the repertoire data. In a later genetic analysis, genome-wide SNP genotypes for about three fifths of the 666 donors were used, and that subset was treated as a discovery cohort. Every discovery cohort repertoire had been produced on one sequencing platform. Both class I and class II loci were covered by HLA typing, at four-digit resolution. Typing coverage differed by locus: A, B, C, DRB1 and DQB1 were typed in roughly 620-640 donors, DQA1 in 500 to 550, DPA1 in some 570, and DPB1 in roughly 450. Roughly five DR-DQ haplotypes were handled as single units for association and clustering, since linkage in the cohort was strong. Among 300 to 500 genotyped donors of the cohort, an average of around 250,000 unique TCR beta nucleotide sequences was sequenced per donor, of which about 19% were non-productive.

Overall study outcomes, separate from this receptor: A later analysis found that most CMV-associated TCR beta chains appeared HLA-restricted, with HLA associations seemingly driven largely by CMV exposure. Because the 87-base-pair reads could not distinguish some IMGT-functional V segments, including TRBV6-2 and TRBV6-3, those segments were excluded. According to a later genetic analysis, donors in an Asian-associated ancestry cluster had fewer N-insertions in productive TCRs than the approximately 700-donor mean. Immune exposure information for the cohort was limited to CMV serostatus. Strong co-occurrence of HLA alleles, especially DR and DQ, made assigning TCR associations to individual alleles difficult. In this cohort, only TCR beta chains were sequenced, and detectable features were limited by the absence of alpha or paired-chain data. According to a later analysis, parvovirus B19, influenza, CMV and Epstein-Barr virus appeared linked to several top co-occurrence clusters. Sequencing depth was assumed to be roughly uniform across donors in the presence/absence analyses, though that assumption may not hold. A cluster of highly shared sequence variants was judged likely to represent a technical artifact of the sequencing pipeline. Linkage disequilibrium might explain the correlated functional status among segregating V segments, but an unknown experimental factor could not be excluded. The study listed approximately 150 TCR beta chains as associated with cytomegalovirus. At a false discovery rate of 0.05, a later analysis linked around 15,000 TCR beta sequences to specific HLA alleles. According to a later analysis, TCR association rates differed among HLA loci, with DRB1 alleles showing the most associated TCRs and HLA-C alleles showing the fewest. V-gene and J-gene trimming of TCR beta chains was associated with a missense DCLRE1C variant in a later genetic analysis, and the association was replicated in an independent cohort. Broadly in line with IMGT annotations, most TCR beta V segments showed up in productive rearrangements about 87% or about 30% of the time in an earlier analysis of around 600 of the donors. HLA typing was unavailable for some donors at each locus, so association tests used only the typed subset. According to the authors, the approach could potentially be generalized to other disease states and immunological phenotypes. The classifier was reported to diagnose cytomegalovirus status with high specificity and sensitivity in both the original and validation cohorts. While some public TCRs were present in many individuals, most TCR sequences turned up only very rarely across donors. In a later analysis, HLA-associated TCR beta chains were found to be more clonally expanded and to have lower generation probabilities than equally common non-associated chains. A few of the identified cytomegalovirus-associated TCR beta chains were confirmed in vitro to be specific for cytomegalovirus antigens. A further reported finding was that TCR beta sequences accurately predicted the HLA-A and HLA-B alleles for most subjects in the first cohort. Because counts were too low, approximately 18 rarely observed V segments, including chromosome 9 orphons, were excluded from the earlier analysis of 500 to 700 of the donors.

V is shortened by 9 bases, J by 0 bases, and the region joining them spans 17 bases. The germline V gene sets CDR1 to MDHEN and CDR2 to SYDVKM. Its CDR3 holds 15 amino acids, cysteine through phenylalanine. The only DNA kept is the CDR3, 45 bases in frame from the first base. Libraries were constructed by the immunoSEQ multiplex PCR assay. A mixture of 60 forward primers for TCR Vbeta segments and 13 reverse primers for TCR Jbeta segments was used in the multiplex PCR. The CDR3 region of rearranged TCR beta genes was amplified from genomic DNA with a multiplex PCR assay. On the Illumina HiSeq System, the amplified TCR beta libraries were sequenced as 87-base-pair reads. The original pipeline was this. A later analysis counted around 72 million unique TCR beta chains across the approximately 700 repertoires, and 9.5 million to 11 million of these chains were shared by at least two donors. A nearest-neighbor algorithm error-corrected the raw reads and collapsed the reads into unique sequences, merging closely related sequences to remove PCR and sequencing errors. To assign V, D and J gene segments, CDR3 sequences were aligned to IMGT reference sequences. Each retained sequence needed at least a six-nucleotide match to both a V gene segment and a J gene segment. Rearrangements were classified as productive when the CDR3 lacked stop codons and remained in frame with V and J, and all other rearrangements were classified as non-productive. CDR3 was defined according to IMGT convention as the region running from the second conserved V-encoded cysteine to the conserved J-encoded phenylalanine. The earlier analysis of more than 450 of the donors excluded sequences that lacked an unambiguous match to a single V gene segment. An earlier analysis of a few hundred of the donors called V segments functional above 56.7% productive rearrangements and segregating when the between-donor standard deviation exceeded 5%. A statistical classification framework was developed to diagnose cytomegalovirus status using the catalog of TCR beta chain sequences. In a later analysis, TCR nucleotide sequences were compared against IMGT/GENE-DB human TR gene sequences so that V and J genes could be assigned. Using the TCRdist pipeline, a later analysis assigned CDR3 sequences along with most-parsimonious VDJ recombination scenarios. In a later analysis, every TCR beta chain was defined by the combination of its CDR3 amino acid sequence and its V-gene family, and reads without a unique V-gene family were dropped. As a way to deal with suspected cross-contamination and a sequencing artifact, a later analysis dropped 640 or so nucleotide sequences that were highly shared and had low generation probability. For each public chain, a later analysis derived a clonal expansion index from normalized ranks of inferred template counts within each repertoire. In a later analysis, generation probabilities were computed with a VDJ recombination model fitted to out-of-frame rearrangements, and the resulting probabilities were checked against IGoR. In a later analysis, hypergeometric tests were used to score TCR-TCR, TCR-HLA and TCR-CMV co-occurrence, with a repertoire-size bias correction applied to TCR pairs. False discovery rates were estimated in a later analysis by permuting HLA or CMV assignments 20 times. In a later analysis, co-occurring TCRs were grouped using DBSCAN, and TCRdist sequence similarity was added for clustering within HLA-allele-positive subsets. For co-occurrence clustering, repertoires with fewer than 30,000 or more than 120,000 public chains were excluded, along with roughly 5 repertoires with anomalous nucleotide sharing. What TCRdb holds here is the immuneACCESS table cut down to in-frame rearrangements. Part of the clones is not present; checked against another copy, under half of the missing clones reflect an unresolved V gene, and the others are unexplained. The V and J calls and clone size were taken over from that table, and D and trimming were inferred from the DNA. The sample includes about 120,000 clones, with about 76% observed a single time. The ten largest clones add up to 3.9% of the sample.

The cohort was made up of 666 healthy bone marrow donors. All cohort members were sampled while nominally healthy, although unrecorded immune exposures were likely present. The donor was CMV seronegative and belonged to the group of over 300 seronegative cohort members. A peripheral blood sample was collected from each donor, and TCR beta sequencing was performed on peripheral blood mononuclear cells. The Qiagen DNeasy Blood Extraction Kit was used to extract genomic DNA from the blood cell samples. The TCR sequence derives from a woman in her 30s in good health and CMV-seronegative. The sample consisted of PBMCs. Rearrangement joined TRBV28 to TRBJ1-2; no D gene can be assigned with confidence. The DNA is as follows: TGTGCCAGTACGGTGGGCGGGGAAGCTAACTATGGCTACACCTTC. Its protein product is CASTVGGEANYGYTF.